Listed here are 6 T cell receptor beta chains from one sample, sequenced in a study of Graves' ophthalmopathy and Graves' hyperthyroidism. From RNA, the CDR3 regions of TCR beta chains were amplified and sequenced. Second-round multiplex PCR came after first-round RT-PCR with HTBI primers. TCRdb fed the multiplex PCR reads into MiXCR, producing one record per CDR3 protein. The sample consists of 680,000 or so distinct CDR3 sequences, about 20% of them appearing once. The sample consisted of peripheral blood. The source is a woman between 18 and 30 years old with stable Graves' hyperthyroidism. Some clones in this sample may be carry-over from other donors' samples.

This clonotype was seen many times. The chain has TRBV6-1 and TRBJ2-2; D is possibly TRBD2 (6 bases). The CDR3 runs 15 residues. Deletions cut 8 bases from V and 3 bases from J, with 16 bases between. Germline CDR1 MNHNS, CDR2 SASEGT. Written as DNA, the CDR3 is TGTGCCAGCCAGGGACTTATCCTAGACACCGGGGAGCTGTTTTTT. Protein sequence: CASQGLILDTGELFF.

V and J are TRBV28 and TRBJ1-2, with 12 bases matching TRBD1. CDR1 is MDHEN and CDR2 is SYDVKM in the germline V gene. The CDR3 is made up of 15 amino acids. V was clipped by 5 bases and J by 6 bases; unmatched bases: 7. The CDR3 coding sequence is TGTGCCAGCAGTGATCCGGGACAGGGGGCTAATGGCTACACCTTC. Protein sequence: CASSDPGQGANGYTF.

This chain uses TRBV6-5 with TRBJ1-2; no clear D. V was shortened by 2 bases and J by 4 bases, with 11 bases between the two germline ends. The CDR3 covers 14 residues. Germline-derived CDR1 and CDR2 are MNHEY and SVGAGI. The CDR3 bases are TGTGCCAGCAGTTACAAACTCGGGCCCTATGGCTACACCTTC. This translates into CASSYKLGPYGYTF.

The rearrangement links TRBV5-1 to TRBJ2-7; 8 bases are shared with TRBD2. The CDR3 length is 14 residues. Germline CDR1 SGHRS, CDR2 YFSETQ. Trimming at V came to 4 bases and at J to 2 bases, leaving 5 bases not matched to a gene. In DNA, the CDR3 is TGCGCCAGCAGCACGGGGGGGGAAACCTACGAGCAGTACTTC. Protein sequence: CASSTGGETYEQYF.

V gene TRBV2 combines with J gene TRBJ1-1; D gene ambiguous. The V end was cut by 7 bases, the J end by 0 bases, with 9 bases between. This CDR3 has 13 amino acids. Germline-derived CDR1 and CDR2 are SNHLY and FYNNEI. The CDR3 is CASKLTMNTEAFF. CDR3 DNA sequence: TGTGCCAGCAAGCTGACAATGAACACTGAAGCTTTCTTT. The entire variable domain, with the rest obtained from reference TRBV2 and TRBJ1-1, is as follows: EPEVTQTPSHQVTQMGQEVILRCVPISNHLYFYWYRQILGQKVEFLVSFYNNEISEKSEIFDDQFSVERPDGSNFTLKIRSTKLEDSAMYFCASKLTMNTEAFFGQGTRLTVV.

The chain has TRBV7-2 and TRBJ1-5; D is perhaps TRBD1 (5 bases). The CDR3 loop spans 15 amino acids. The germline V gene has CDR1 SGHTA and CDR2 FQGNSA. Trimming took 5 bases from V and 1 from J, leaving 12 bases between them. The CDR3 nucleotides read TGTGCCAGCAGCGGGGCCAGTACGAGCAATCAGCCCCAGCATTTT. It is translated as CASSGASTSNQPQHF. Based on the CDR3 plus reference TRBV7-2 and TRBJ1-5, the full variable domain is GAGVSQSPSNKVTEKGKDVELRCDPISGHTALYWYRQSLGQGLEFLIYFQGNSAPDKSGLPSDRFSAERTGGSVSTLTIQRTQQEDSAVYLCASSGASTSNQPQHFGDGTRLSIL.